This T cell receptor beta chain originates from a study of neurological immune-mediated disorders. MiXCR, run by TCRdb on the 5' RACE reads, gives a single entry per CDR3 protein. The sample carries about 80,000 distinct CDR3 sequences, over 4.5% recorded once. Germline loops: CDR1 SGHRS, CDR2 YFSETQ. The V end lost 4 bases, the J end lost 7 bases, and 15 bases lay between the germline ends. The CDR3 length is 14 residues. This clonotype was seen many times. Stated time point: longitudinal time-point 2. This rearrangement joins TRBV5-1 to TRBJ2-1, with D hard to call. Sequencing used PBMCs. The receptor's source is a woman aged 60-75 years with multiple sclerosis. The CDR3 DNA is TGCGCCAGCAGCCTACAGACTGCCTCTAATGAGCAGTTCTTC. Amino acids: CASSLQTASNEQFF.